Presented here are 13 T cell receptor beta chains from one specimen sequenced in a study of T cell responses to AZD1222 COVID-19 vaccine. The repertoire was sequenced with immunoSEQ multiplex PCR; TCRdb's copy has only in-frame clones and lacks some. This sample has fewer than 180,000 clones, with roughly 90% found just once. The sample in question was peripheral blood, obtained 28 days after the second AZD1222 dose. These receptors were obtained from an adult who received the AZD1222 COVID-19 vaccine.

The chain couples TRBV6-1 to TRBJ2-1; D is possibly TRBD1 (6 bases). This CDR3 spans 14 amino acids. Per germline, CDR1 MNHNS and CDR2 SASEGT. Trimming shortened V by 1 base and J by 4 bases, and 8 bases separated the two germline ends. CDR3 bases: TGTGCCAGCAGTGAAGGGACAGTATACAATGAGCAGTTCTTC. Protein sequence: CASSEGTVYNEQFF.

This rearrangement joins TRBV6-1 to TRBJ2-1; 8 nucleotides agree with TRBD2. Germline values: CDR1 MNHNS, CDR2 SASEGT. The CDR3 runs 19 residues. The V segment lost 2 bases and the J segment 0 bases; nucleotides outside the gene matches: 12. CDR3 nucleotides: TGTGCCAGCAGTGAATGGGTAGGGGTAGCGGGGAGCTCCTACAATGAGCAGTTCTTC. It yields the protein CASSEWVGVAGSSYNEQFF.

This clone was picked up a small number of times. This sequence joins TRBV5-1 and TRBJ1-4, with D tentatively TRBD1 (5 bases). Germline lookup yields CDR1 SGHRS and CDR2 YFSETQ. This CDR3 comprises 13 residues. Between the trimmed V and J ends, which lost 5 bases and 2 bases, there was a span of 7 bases. The CDR3 region has the DNA TGCGCCAGCAGGACAGATACTAATGAAAAACTGTTTTTT. Protein product: CASRTDTNEKLFF.

The DNA of the CDR3 is TGTGCCAGCAGTCCAATACAGGGGGCTGCCGAGCAGTACTTC. Translating gives CASSPIQGAAEQYF. V is TRBV5-4 and J is TRBJ2-7, with 9 bases that match TRBD1. The CDR3 has 14 residues. The V gene's germline CDR1 is SGHNT and CDR2 YYREEE (reference sequence). The J segment lost 6 bases and the V segment lost 5 bases, leaving 9 bases of the junction unmatched.

The chain combines TRBV21-1 with TRBJ2-2; the tabulated D call, TRBD2, remains unverified against the DNA. TRBV21-1 is a listed pseudogene. The CDR3 is 14 amino acids. In DNA form, the CDR3 reads TGTGCCAGCAGCAAAGTTCGGGGTACCGGGGAGCTGTTTTTT. Amino acids: CASSKVRGTGELFF.

The V and J genes are TRBV10-1 and TRBJ1-2; D is uncertain. The germline V gene encodes CDR1 WNHNN and CDR2 SYGVQD (reference sequence). Trimming shortened V by 10 bases and J by 8 bases, and 11 bases separated the two germline ends. The length of the CDR3 is 10 residues. The CDR3 is CAIPRSGYTF. The CDR3 nucleotides are TGCGCCATCCCGAGGAGCGGCTACACCTTC.

The chain uses TRBV7-3 and TRBJ2-5; possible D gene TRBD1, 6 bases. The length of the CDR3 is 13 residues. V lost 5 bases to trimming and J lost 7 bases, with 14 bases between them. In germline, CDR1 is SGHTA, CDR2 FQGTGA. The CDR3 DNA reads as TGTGCCAGCAGCCCCCAAGAAGGGGGGACCCAGTACTTC. This encodes CASSPQEGGTQYF.

The J gene is TRBJ1-2, the V gene TRBV10-3, with 7 bases aligning to TRBD1. The CDR3 length is 16 residues. The germline V gene has CDR1 ENHRY and CDR2 SYGVKD. V was pared by 7 bases and J by 0 bases, with 11 bases of the junction left unmatched. In nucleotides, the CDR3 is TGTGCCATCAAGGCAGGGGGGGCCCCCTCTAACTATGGCTACACCTTC. Its translation is CAIKAGGAPSNYGYTF.

This sequence joins TRBV4-1 and TRBJ2-1; 10 bases line up with TRBD2. V lost 0 bases and J lost 2; bases outside the gene matches: 7. The CDR3 length is 18 residues. Looked up from germline, CDR1 is MGHRA and CDR2 is YSYEKL. Here the CDR3 reads CASSQDSLAGVPYNEQFF. For the CDR3, the DNA is TGCGCCAGCAGCCAAGATAGCCTAGCGGGAGTCCCCTACAATGAGCAGTTCTTC.

This rearrangement joins TRBV11-2 to TRBJ1-2, with a tentative D call TRBD1 (5 bases). Germline V gives CDR1 SGHAT, CDR2 FQNNGV. V lost 4 bases, J lost 2 bases, and 14 bases lay in between. This CDR3 region has 15 residues. The CDR3 region is CASSSPRGRNYGYTF. The CDR3 region has the DNA TGTGCCAGCAGCTCGCCCCGGGGCAGGAACTATGGCTACACCTTC.

The chain uses TRBV2 and TRBJ1-3, with 7 bases fitting TRBD1. This CDR3 is built from 14 residues. Germline CDR1 is SNHLY and CDR2 is FYNNEI. J lost 8 bases, V lost 4 bases, and 8 bases had no gene match. In DNA, the CDR3 is TGTGCCAGCAGTGGACAGGGTTCGGGGGACACCATATATTTT. Translated: CASSGQGSGDTIYF.

This clone has more than one count but fewer than ten. The chain has TRBV5-6 and TRBJ2-1; D unresolved. The germline V gene encodes CDR1 SGHDT and CDR2 YYEEEE. V was clipped by 2 bases and J by 8 bases, with 11 bases between them. The CDR3 is 13 residues long. The CDR3 loop is CASSFQGSDEQFF. The CDR3 DNA follows: TGTGCCAGCAGCTTCCAAGGGTCCGATGAGCAGTTCTTC. The complete variable domain, with remaining parts taken from reference TRBV5-6 and TRBJ2-1, reads DAGVTQSPTHLIKTRGQQVTLRCSPKSGHDTVSWYQQALGQGPQFIFQYYEEEERQRGNFPDRFSGHQFPNYSSELNVNALLLGDSALYLCASSFQGSDEQFFGPGTRLTVL.

This chain joins TRBV27 and TRBJ2-1; TRBD2 matches 10 bases. CDR1 is MNHEY, CDR2 SMNVEV, per germline (reference sequence). The CDR3 has 15 residues. V shed 8 bases, J shed 7 bases, and the junction held 11 bases outside the gene matches. The CDR3 loop reads CASSLLAGVGNEQFF. CDR3 sequence (DNA): TGTGCCAGCTCCCTTCTAGCGGGAGTTGGGAATGAGCAGTTCTTC.